This T cell receptor beta chain was identified in a study of blood T cell repertoires in COVID-19. Study as a whole: Donors in the United States, Italy and Spain gave samples during acute or convalescent COVID-19. PBMCs, B-cell-depleted T cells, or T cells were the source of the cDNA or gDNA that made up the material.

Authors' methods: Using reference gene primer amplification, nucleated cell counts were estimated. The assay was immunoSEQ multiplex PCR, and TCRdb's table has in-frame clones only and misses some. The DNA was the basis for D and trimming; V, J and clone size are from that table. The table includes under 450,000 clones, 89% detected once. One Seattle source followed patients from active infection through their disease course. V dropped 4 bases and J dropped 3; count of bases not matched to a gene: 6. The CDR3 totals 15 residues. The germline gives CDR1 SGHRS, CDR2 YFSETQ. This TCR was sampled from a woman between 40 and 50 years old with COVID-19, enrolled during active disease. The genes are TRBV5-1 and TRBJ2-1, with TRBD1 identical over 8 bases. Sequenced input: peripheral blood. The CDR3 sequence is CASSPGQGRYNEQFF. Here the CDR3 DNA reads TGCGCCAGCAGCCCCGGACAGGGCCGCTACAATGAGCAGTTCTTC.